By share, the clone carrying this TCR beta chain counts as large. Its antigen remains unknown. Germline and junction disagree at one end, which may indicate a read error. The data stem from a study of spatial heterogeneity in lung cancer. The CDR3 has 17 amino acids. In germline, CDR1 is MNHEY, CDR2 SVGAGI. TCRdb re-called the 5' RACE reads with MiXCR, one entry per CDR3 protein. The sample comprises approximately 900 distinct CDR3 sequences, approximately 69% of which are singletons, and around 28% rests with the top ten. Study results and limitations: Intratumoral expanded alpha and beta TCR counts were found to track tumor mutation counts.

The time point was: sample taken at primary tumor resection. The chain couples TRBV6-5 to TRBJ2-1; 14 positions match TRBD2. Sequencing used lung tumor tissue, obtained at surgery. This receptor was obtained from a male donor with early-stage non-small cell lung cancer. In DNA, the CDR3 is TGTGCCAGCAGCTACTACCCGACTAGCGGGAGGGATCATGAGCAGTTCTTC. Protein: CASSYYPTSGRDHEQFF.